These T cell receptor beta chains were read from a single sample in a study of blood T cells in healthy people across ages. TCRdb reprocessed the 5' RACE reads with MiXCR, giving one entry per CDR3 protein. The table records roughly 640,000 distinct CDR3 sequences, 25% to 35% of them present only once. Sequenced sample: blood. These TCRs come from a woman older than 75 in good health. The CDR3 runs from the conserved cysteine through the conserved F or W. The D gene is left open where the match is weak.

>TRBJ2-5|-|TRBV20-1
CSASLGGGHRTQYF
>TRBJ1-5|-|TRBV20-1
CSAPSRLGNQPQHF
>TRBJ1-2|-|TRBV29-1
CSVEERGSNYGYTF
>TRBJ1-6|TRBD1|TRBV11-2
CASSLGSGTGGSPLHF
>TRBJ1-6|TRBD1|TRBV2
CASSEWTGSSYNSPLHF
>TRBJ1-4|TRBD1|TRBV7-2
CASSLGRTGGSNEKLFF
>TRBJ2-7|-|TRBV30
CAWSYRVNEQYF
>TRBJ1-6|TRBD1|TRBV7-9
CASSPSTGGESSPLHF
>TRBJ2-7|-|TRBV2
CASREQGRGYERYF
>TRBJ1-1|-|TRBV20-1
CSGKERLNTEAFF
>TRBJ2-7|-|TRBV5-1
CASSWGTGYYEQYF
>TRBJ2-3|-|TRBV7-3
CASSFGGRGTDTQYF
>TRBJ2-3|TRBD2|TRBV20-1
CSASSASGGEGDTQYF
>TRBJ2-2|-|TRBV20-1
CSALGTLTGELFF
>TRBJ2-3|TRBD2|TRBV12-3/TRBV12-4
CASSKSSGRTDTQYF
>TRBJ2-5|TRBD2|TRBV5-1
CASSPGLAGTETQYF
>TRBJ2-1|-|TRBV5-1
CASSLATGLLFF
>TRBJ1-2|-|TRBV5-4
CASSRASIYGYTF
>TRBJ1-2|-|TRBV5-4
CASSLARPGEHGYTF
>TRBJ1-2|-|TRBV30
CAMTVSYGYTF
>TRBJ1-2|TRBD1|TRBV5-1
CASSLEWDRGNYGDTF
>TRBJ1-2|-|TRBV20-1
CSASRGRQDGTRNYGYTF
>TRBJ2-2|TRBD1|TRBV2
CASSVGGQGDTGELFF
>TRBJ2-5|-|TRBV2
CASTEGGGSETQYF
>TRBJ2-3|TRBD2|TRBV7-2
CASSPAGRADTQYF
>TRBJ1-2|-|TRBV6-2/TRBV6-3
CASSPTKVYGYTF
>TRBJ1-1|-|TRBV7-2
CASSPDRPLIEGEAFF
>TRBJ2-7|-|TRBV4-1
CASSHKRGLNFSDYEQYF
>TRBJ1-5|TRBD1|TRBV20-1
CSANGIWDRGSNQPQHF
>TRBJ2-5|-|TRBV20-1
CSAAPYSPNYRETQYF
>TRBJ2-1|TRBD2|TRBV3-1
CASSQDWVGRGSSYNEQFF
>TRBJ2-1|-|TRBV7-2
CASSLEGWMGNEQFF
>TRBJ2-1|-|TRBV30
CAGRREGSYNEQFF
>TRBJ2-2|-|TRBV15
CATSRDPTGELFF
>TRBJ2-7|-|TRBV20-1
CSANGQRSSYEQYF